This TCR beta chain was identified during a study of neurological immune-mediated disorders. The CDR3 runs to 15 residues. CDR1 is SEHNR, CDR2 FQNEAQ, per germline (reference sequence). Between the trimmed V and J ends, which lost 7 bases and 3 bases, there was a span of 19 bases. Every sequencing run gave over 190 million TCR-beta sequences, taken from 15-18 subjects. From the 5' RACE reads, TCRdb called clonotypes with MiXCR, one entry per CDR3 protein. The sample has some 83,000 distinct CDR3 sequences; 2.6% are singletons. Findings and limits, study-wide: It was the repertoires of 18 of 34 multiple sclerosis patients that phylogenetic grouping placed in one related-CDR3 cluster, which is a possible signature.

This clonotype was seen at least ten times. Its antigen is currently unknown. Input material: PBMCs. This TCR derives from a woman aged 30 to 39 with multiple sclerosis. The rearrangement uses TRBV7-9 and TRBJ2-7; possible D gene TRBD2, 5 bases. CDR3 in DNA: TGTGCCAGCATGCCACATGAGGGCCAGATCTACGAGCAGTACTTC. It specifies CASMPHEGQIYEQYF.